This TCR beta chain emerged from a study of blood T cell repertoires in COVID-19. Enrolled during active infection, Seattle patients were then followed longitudinally. Assay: immunoSEQ multiplex PCR; the TCRdb copy retains only in-frame clones and omits some. This table has around 270,000 clones, approximately 91% appearing once. V lost 4 bases to trimming and J lost 6 bases; unmatched junction nucleotides: 5. This CDR3 has 15 amino acids. Germline assignment: CDR1 LNHDA and CDR2 SQIVND (reference sequence). The chain combines TRBV19 with TRBJ1-4, with TRBD1 identical over 10 bases. The receptor was derived from a young adult with COVID-19, enrolled during active disease. The sample comprised peripheral blood. The CDR3 reads CASSNSGTGDEKLFF. CDR3 sequence (DNA): TGTGCCAGTAGTAACTCCGGGACAGGGGATGAAAAACTGTTTTTT.